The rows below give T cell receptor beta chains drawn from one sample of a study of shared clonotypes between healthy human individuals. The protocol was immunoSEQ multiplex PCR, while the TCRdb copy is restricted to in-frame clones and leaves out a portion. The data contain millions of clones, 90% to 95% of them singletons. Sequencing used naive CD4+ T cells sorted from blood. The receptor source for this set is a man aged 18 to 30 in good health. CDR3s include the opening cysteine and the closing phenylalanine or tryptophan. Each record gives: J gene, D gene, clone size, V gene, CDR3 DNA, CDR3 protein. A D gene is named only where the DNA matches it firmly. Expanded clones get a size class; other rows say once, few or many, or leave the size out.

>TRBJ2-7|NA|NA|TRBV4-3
TGCGCCAGCAGCCAAGTCCCAGGGAGAAACGAGCAGTACTTC
CASSQVPGRNEQYF
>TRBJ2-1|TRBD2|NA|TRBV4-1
TGCGCCAGCATGGGGACTAGCGGGAACAATGAGCAGTTCTTC
CASMGTSGNNEQFF
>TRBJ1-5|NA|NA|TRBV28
TGTGCCATCTCAGGAGTAGGATACTATAGCAATCAGCCCCAGCATTTT
CAISGVGYYSNQPQHF
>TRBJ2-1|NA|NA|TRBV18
TGTGCCAGCCGAGCGGCGGGACAGAACTACAATGAGCAGTTCTTC
CASRAAGQNYNEQFF
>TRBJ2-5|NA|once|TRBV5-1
TGCGCCAGCAGCGAACCCGGTGGAGAGACCCAGTACTTC
CASSEPGGETQYF
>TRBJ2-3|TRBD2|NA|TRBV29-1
TGCAGCGTTGGGCTAGCGGGGGGCACAGATACGCAGTATTTT
CSVGLAGGTDTQYF
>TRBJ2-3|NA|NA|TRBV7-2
TGTGCCAGCAGCCAGTCTAGCGTCAGAGATACGCAGTATTTT
CASSQSSVRDTQYF
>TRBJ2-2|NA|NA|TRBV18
TGTGCCAGCTCACAGTCCCTTACCGGGGAGCTGTTTTTT
CASSQSLTGELFF
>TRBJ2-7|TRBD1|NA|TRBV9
TGTGCCAGCAGCAGACAGGGACAGGTCGCCGAGCAGTACTTC
CASSRQGQVAEQYF
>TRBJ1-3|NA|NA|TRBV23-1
TGCGCCAGCAGTCAATCAGGCAGCTTCTCTGGAAACACCATATATTTT
CASSQSGSFSGNTIYF
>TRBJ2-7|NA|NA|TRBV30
TGTGCCTGGAGTATTAGACACCTGGAGTACGAGCAGTACTTC
CAWSIRHLEYEQYF
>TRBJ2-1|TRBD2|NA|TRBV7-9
TGTGCCAGCAGCCCACGGTGGCTAGCGGGGGGGTGGGTCGAGTTCTTC
CASSPRWLAGGWVEFF
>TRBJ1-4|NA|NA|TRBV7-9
TGTGCCAGCAGCCCTGACAGGCCAACTAATGAAAAACTGTTTTTT
CASSPDRPTNEKLFF
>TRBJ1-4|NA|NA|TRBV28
TGTGCCAGCAGTTCCCCGGGGGAGGTTAATGAAAAACTGTTTTTT
CASSSPGEVNEKLFF
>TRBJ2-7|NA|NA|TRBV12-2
TGTGCAAGTCGCTTAACAAAGGGGGCGGGAGACCACTACGAGCAGTACTTC
CASRLTKGAGDHYEQYF
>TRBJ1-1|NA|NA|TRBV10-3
TGTGCCATCAGTGAGTCGCGGAAGGGGTTGGAAACTGAAGCTTTCTTT
CAISESRKGLETEAFF
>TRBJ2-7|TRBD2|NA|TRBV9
TGTGCCAGCAGCGTATTCGGGGCTAGCGGCGACGAGCAGTACTTC
CASSVFGASGDEQYF
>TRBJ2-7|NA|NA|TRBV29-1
TGCAGCGTTGTTTCGGGACAAACCTACGAGCAGTACTTC
CSVVSGQTYEQYF
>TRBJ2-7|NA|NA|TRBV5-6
TGTGCCAGCAGCTTTCGAGGCCCCGCTTCCTACGAGCAGTACTTC
CASSFRGPASYEQYF
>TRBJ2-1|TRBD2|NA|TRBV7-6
TGTGCCAGCAGCTTACAAGCGGGGGCCAATAATGAGCAGTTCTTC
CASSLQAGANNEQFF
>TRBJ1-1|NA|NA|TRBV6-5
TGTGCCAGCAAAAGGCCGGGCACTGAAGCTTTCTTT
CASKRPGTEAFF
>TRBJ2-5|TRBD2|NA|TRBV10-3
TGTGCCATCAGTGACCGACTAGCGGGAGTGGCCCAGTACTTC
CAISDRLAGVAQYF
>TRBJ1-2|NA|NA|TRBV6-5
TGTGCCAGCAGTTACTCGTTTTCAGGACTTAACTATGGCTACACCTTC
CASSYSFSGLNYGYTF
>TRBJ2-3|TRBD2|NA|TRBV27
TGTGCCAGCAGTTTGGGGCTAGCGGGGGGGCAAGATACGCAGTATTTT
CASSLGLAGGQDTQYF
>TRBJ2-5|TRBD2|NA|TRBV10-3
TGTGCCATCAGTGGGGGACTATCTACCTGGGAGACCCAGTACTTC
CAISGGLSTWETQYF
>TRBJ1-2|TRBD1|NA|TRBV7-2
TGTGCCAGCAGCGTGATTCCCGGGACAGGGGTCGGCTACACCTTC
CASSVIPGTGVGYTF
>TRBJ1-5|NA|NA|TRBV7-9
TGTGCCAGCAGCTTAGGGGGGCCGGGCAATCAGCCCCAGCATTTT
CASSLGGPGNQPQHF
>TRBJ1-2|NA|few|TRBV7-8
TGTGCCAGCAGCTTAGAGAAAGGCCAGGGTGGAGGCTACACCTTC
CASSLEKGQGGGYTF
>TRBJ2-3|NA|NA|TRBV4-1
TGCGCCAGCAGCCAAGATCCAGCTCCGATAAGATCGACAGATACGCAGTATTTT
CASSQDPAPIRSTDTQYF
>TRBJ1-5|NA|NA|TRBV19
TGTGCCACGGGGGAGCAGGGAGGCAATCAGCCCCAGCATTTT
CATGEQGGNQPQHF
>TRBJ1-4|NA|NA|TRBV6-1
TGTGCCAGCAGGCACACCGATGGGAATGAAAAACTGTTTTTT
CASRHTDGNEKLFF